This TCR beta chain was recovered during a study of beta chain features in type 1 diabetes. For the study at large: Sorted cells examined across all samples numbered 100 million to 140 million. Study-wide points: The study found moderately but significantly shorter TCRB CDR3s in all four CD4+ subsets of Type 1 diabetes patients.

A single heparinised blood sample, averaging approximately 100 mL, was obtained per donor. cDNA synthesis used the whole RNA isolate, giving expressed TCRB sequences. Sequencing was performed with immunoSEQ multiplex PCR; in TCRdb, only in-frame clones are kept and a portion is missing. The sample yields 50,000 to 70,000 clones, roughly half seen once. CDR1 SGHTA and CDR2 FQGNSA come from the germline V gene. There are 14 residues in the CDR3. V lost 4 bases, J lost 3 bases, and 10 bases lay in between. With regard to this clone: Antigen: not known.

The rearrangement uses TRBV7-2 and TRBJ1-5; D perhaps matches TRBD1 (6 bases). The source is a woman between 40 and 50 years old with type 1 diabetes. Sequencing used Tregs from blood. CDR3 bases: TGTGCCAGCAGCTCCGAGGGGGACAATCAGCCCCAGCATTTT. It yields the protein CASSSEGDNQPQHF.